What follows are 30 T cell receptor beta chains derived from one specimen sequenced in a study of blood T cells in healthy people across ages. For the second PCR, which ran for 7 to 11 cycles, a sample-barcoded 5' primer and a J-beta primer mix were used. TCRdb re-called the 5' RACE reads with MiXCR, one entry per CDR3 protein. The repertoire holds hundreds of thousands of distinct CDR3 sequences, more than 25% seen once, with approximately 15% in the top ten. The sample consisted of blood. Receptors were obtained from a woman of 80 years or more in good health.

Note on this clonotype: Being one base from a much bigger clone, this may be a read error. This chain links TRBV7-8 with TRBJ2-7; TRBD2 aligns across 10 bases. The junction had 11 bases not matched to a gene; V was cut back by 5 bases and J by 7 bases. CDR3 length: 15 residues. CDR1 is SGHVS and CDR2 is FQNEAQ in the germline V gene. Here the CDR3 reads CASSRQRGGYNEQYF. In nucleotides, the CDR3 is TGTGCCAGCAGCAGGCAGCGGGGGGGATATAATGAGCAGTACTTC.

Turning to this clonotype: It may be a read error: a sequence one base away is much more abundant. The J gene is TRBJ2-3, the V gene TRBV11-3; 10 positions agree with TRBD2. The CDR3 loop spans 15 amino acids. CDR1 is SGHNT, CDR2 YENEEA, per germline. Here the CDR3 DNA reads TGTGCCGGCAGCCCACTAGCGGGGAGCACAGATACGCAGTATTTT. Its translation is CAGSPLAGSTDTQYF.

As to this clonotype: A much larger clone differs by one base, so this may be a read error. The gene calls are TRBV7-2 and TRBJ2-1, with 7 positions matching TRBD1. V lost 6 bases, J lost 13 bases, and 18 bases stayed unmatched. Germline CDR1 is SGHTA and CDR2 is FQGNSA. The CDR3 has 15 amino acids. The CDR3 coding sequence is TGTGCCAGCAGACACTACGGACAGGCCCAAGAGACCCAGTTCTTC. It specifies CASRHYGQAQETQFF. Complete variable domain (other parts from reference TRBV7-2 and TRBJ2-1): GAGVSQSPSNKVTEKGKDVELRCDPISGHTALYWYRQSLGQGLEFLIYFQGNSAPDKSGLPSDRFSAERTGGSVSTLTIQRTQQEDSAVYLCASRHYGQAQETQFFGPGTRLTVL.

V gene TRBV7-2 combines with J gene TRBJ2-5, with D possibly called TRBD1 or TRBD2 (5 bases each). Trimming left V 1 base short and J 6 bases short, with 21 bases between. This CDR3 has 17 residues. Germline V gives CDR1 SGHTA, CDR2 FQGNSA. CDR3 sequence reads: CASSLGGVSGAGKTQYF. DNA for the CDR3: TGTGCCAGCAGCTTAGGGGGAGTGAGTGGGGCCGGGAAGACCCAGTACTTC.

For this clonotype: Germline and junction disagree at one end, which may indicate a read error. CDR3 sequence: CACSKVGGTTEAFF. The CDR3 coding sequence is TGTGCCTGCAGCAAAGTCGGGGGAACCACTGAAGCTTTCTTT. This rearrangement joins TRBV7-9 to TRBJ1-1; weak D call: TRBD1 (5 bases). The CDR3 totals 14 residues. Germline CDR1 is SEHNR and CDR2 is FQNEAQ (reference sequence).

The chain recombines TRBV29-1 with TRBJ2-5; TRBD2 agrees at 14 bases. Trimming took 5 bases from V and 4 from J; bases not matched to a gene: 6. Looked up from germline, CDR1 is SQVTM and CDR2 is ANQGSEA. The CDR3 loop spans 15 amino acids. The CDR3 DNA follows: TGCAGCGTTTCTACCGGGACTAGCGGGAGAGAGACCCAGTACTTC. The encoded protein is CSVSTGTSGRETQYF.

Comments on this clonotype: A much larger clone sits a single nucleotide away, making a read error possible. This chain connects TRBV7-9 to TRBJ2-5, with 14 bases identical to TRBD2. V shed 7 bases and J 0 bases; nucleotides not matched to a gene: 7. The CDR3 length is 17 residues. The germline V gene encodes CDR1 SEHNR and CDR2 FQNEAQ (reference sequence). The CDR3 spells CASNRGTSGGNQETQYF. The CDR3 DNA sequence: TGTGCCAGCAACCGGGGGACTAGCGGGGGCAACCAAGAGACCCAGTACTTC.

This clonotype was counted ten times or more. The V call is TRBV7-2, the J call TRBJ1-6; TRBD1 matches at 10 bases. The CDR3 is made up of 15 amino acids. Germline V gives CDR1 SGHTA, CDR2 FQGNSA. J lost 9 bases, V lost 1 base, and 3 bases had no gene match. The DNA of the CDR3 is TGTGCCAGCAGCTTAGGGGGACAGGGGCTTTCACCCCTCCACTTT. The encoded protein is CASSLGGQGLSPLHF. The full variable domain, in which reference TRBV7-2 and TRBJ1-6 provide the parts outside the CDR3, is GAGVSQSPSNKVTEKGKDVELRCDPISGHTALYWYRQSLGQGLEFLIYFQGNSAPDKSGLPSDRFSAERTGGSVSTLTIQRTQQEDSAVYLCASSLGGQGLSPLHFGNGTRLTVT.

The chain has TRBV20-1 and TRBJ1-2; D is unclear. The CDR3 sequence is 11 residues long. CDR1 is DFQATT, CDR2 SNEGSKA, per germline (reference sequence). Trimming cost V 6 bases and J 11 bases, with 16 bases left between them. The CDR3 region is CSAKRAEIYTF. CDR3 sequence (DNA): TGCAGTGCAAAGAGGGCAGAAATTTACACCTTC.

This clonotype has ten or more counts. The rearrangement uses TRBV5-1 and TRBJ2-5; D perhaps matches TRBD2 (6 bases). CDR1 is SGHRS and CDR2 is YFSETQ in the germline V gene. Between the trimmed V and J ends, which lost 3 bases and 1 base, there was a span of 10 bases. This CDR3 region has 14 residues. Here the CDR3 DNA reads TGCGCCAGCAGCTCCCGGGACTTCCAAGAGACCCAGTACTTC. This translates into CASSSRDFQETQYF.

This chain uses TRBV12-3 or TRBV12-4 with TRBJ2-7; TRBD2 matches at 12 bases. This CDR3 contains 17 residues. V trimming: 0 bases; J trimming: 1 base; junction bases outside the gene matches: 4. The CDR3 here is CASSLAAGTSGSYEQYF. In DNA, the CDR3 is TGTGCCAGCAGTTTAGCGGCCGGGACTAGCGGGTCCTACGAGCAGTACTTC.

This clonotype was observed a few times. The rearrangement uses TRBV3-1 and TRBJ2-5, with D unresolved. Germline-derived CDR1 and CDR2 are LGHDT and YNNKEL (reference sequence). This CDR3 is 13 amino acids long. V gave up 5 bases and J gave up 7 bases, with 14 bases separating them. The CDR3 loop is CASSADPPGTQYF. CDR3 nucleotides: TGTGCCAGCAGCGCCGACCCGCCGGGGACCCAGTACTTC.

This clonotype appeared a few times. The chain's CDR3 is CASTDWTSGGRFF. CDR3 in DNA: TGTGCCAGCACCGATTGGACTAGCGGGGGTAGGTTCTTC. The chain employs TRBV7-8 and TRBJ2-1; 13 nucleotides match TRBD2. V lost 7 bases to trimming and J lost 15 bases; unmatched junction nucleotides: 9. CDR3 size: 13 residues. Germline V CDR1 and CDR2: SGHVS, FQNEAQ.

This clonotype has only a few counts. The CDR3 bases are TGCAGTGCTGCTTACAGTCCTCCCACTGAAGCTTTCTTT. It translates to CSAAYSPPTEAFF. The V gene is TRBV20-1, the J gene TRBJ1-1; the D is unclear. V shed 5 bases and J shed 4 bases, with 14 bases lying between them. The CDR3 is 13 residues long. Germline V gene sequence: CDR1 DFQATT, CDR2 SNEGSKA (reference sequence).

With regard to this clonotype: One end of the junction varies from germline; a read error may be responsible. The V and J genes are TRBV9 and TRBJ2-1; 14 positions agree with TRBD2. Germline V lookup: CDR1 SGDLS, CDR2 YYNGEE. The CDR3 covers 17 residues. In nucleotides, the CDR3 is TGTGCCAGCAGCGTAGGACTAGCGGGGGGGACCTACAATGAGCAGCTCTTC. Translated: CASSVGLAGGTYNEQLF.

This clonotype has ten or more counts. CDR3 nucleotides: TGTGCCACCAGTGAAGGGAGCGAGCAGTACTTC. It specifies CATSEGSEQYF. This chain links TRBV24-1 with TRBJ2-7; D possibly corresponds to TRBD2 (5 bases). The CDR3 runs 11 residues. The germline V gene has CDR1 KGHDR and CDR2 SFDVKD. V lost 4 bases, J lost 6 bases, and 6 bases lay in between.

This clonotype was seen only a few times. This chain joins TRBV6-1 and TRBJ1-5, with 9 nucleotides matching TRBD1. Per the germline V gene, CDR1 is MNHNS and CDR2 is SASEGT. V lost 7 bases to trimming and J lost 5 bases; unmatched junction nucleotides: 3. The length of the CDR3 is 13 residues. As DNA, the CDR3 is TGTGCCAGCATTGGGACAGGGTATCAGCCCCAGCATTTT. It specifies CASIGTGYQPQHF.

About this clonotype itself: Possible read error: a much larger clone is one base away. The chain recombines TRBV12-3 or TRBV12-4 with TRBJ2-3, with 7 bases fitting TRBD2. The CDR3 runs 15 residues. CDR3 in DNA: TGTGCCAGCAGTCCGCGGGGGACTAACACAGATGCGCAGTATTTT. Translation: CASSPRGTNTDAQYF.

The chain employs TRBV7-2 and TRBJ2-1; 10 bases agree with TRBD1. The CDR3 is made up of 16 amino acids. CDR1 is SGHTA and CDR2 is FQGNSA in the germline V gene. Trimming removed 5 bases from V and 5 bases from J; junction bases left unmatched: 9. This CDR3 reads CASSPEAGQGNNEQFF. CDR3 bases: TGTGCCAGCAGCCCCGAGGCGGGACAGGGGAACAATGAGCAGTTCTTC. Variable domain in full (rest from reference TRBV7-2 and TRBJ2-1): GAGVSQSPSNKVTEKGKDVELRCDPISGHTALYWYRQSLGQGLEFLIYFQGNSAPDKSGLPSDRFSAERTGGSVSTLTIQRTQQEDSAVYLCASSPEAGQGNNEQFFGPGTRLTVL.

This clonotype was observed a few times. A much larger clone lies one base from this, so it may be a read error. V gene TRBV25-1 combines with J gene TRBJ2-1; 7 bases fit TRBD1. This CDR3 is 15 amino acids long. The germline CDR1 and CDR2 sequences are MGHDK and SYGVNS. CDR3 DNA sequence: TGTGCCAGCAGTGATGACAGGGTTCCTTACAATGAGCGGTTCTTC. Translated: CASSDDRVPYNERFF.

This clonotype occurred many times. The chain links TRBV27 to TRBJ2-5, with TRBD1 identical over 7 bases. Per germline, CDR1 MNHEY and CDR2 SMNVEV (reference sequence). The CDR3 covers 14 residues. V shed 11 bases and J 4 bases; nucleotides not matched to a gene: 13. CDR3: CAPNRGGGVETQYF. The CDR3, as DNA: TGTGCCCCCAACAGAGGGGGCGGTGTAGAGACCCAGTACTTC.

On this clonotype: A single base separates this from a much larger clone, so it may be a read error. The chain is built from TRBV6-5 and TRBJ2-3; D may match TRBD1 or TRBD2 (7 bases each). Germline CDR1 and CDR2: MNHEY and SVGAGI. V lost 4 bases and J 0 bases, leaving 17 bases between the germline ends. CDR3 length: 17 amino acids. CDR3 amino acids: CASSLTGRGLSTDTQYF. CDR3 coding DNA: TGTGCCAGCAGTTTGACAGGGAGGGGACTAAGCACAGATACGCAGTATTTT.

This clonotype was picked up many times. The chain is built from TRBV30 and TRBJ2-5; weak D call: TRBD2 (5 bases). This CDR3 contains 13 residues. The V end lost 0 bases, the J end lost 4 bases, and 9 bases lay between the germline ends. The germline V gene encodes CDR1 GTSNPN and CDR2 SVGIG (reference sequence). The CDR3 spells CAWSVARAETQYF. The CDR3 nucleotides read TGTGCCTGGAGTGTGGCGAGGGCAGAGACCCAGTACTTC.

Turning to this clonotype: Given a much more abundant clone one base away, this may be a read error. Since the CDR3 does not end with the conserved phenylalanine or tryptophan, this likely comes from a read error. The DNA is omitted, as the CDR3 cannot be located on it reliably, and the CDR3 follows TCRdb's listing. The rearrangement uses TRBV7-2 and TRBJ2-7; the table's D gene call, TRBD1, was not cross checked with the DNA. The CDR3 sequence runs 14 residues, both termini included. Germline values: CDR1 SGHTA, CDR2 FQGNSA. CDR3 sequence: CASSSQFTGVVRYL.

This clonotype was observed many times. V gene TRBV5-1 combines with J gene TRBJ1-4, with TRBD1 as a possible D gene (5 bases). CDR1 and CDR2 (germline): SGHRS, YFSETQ. This CDR3 spans 15 amino acids. Trimming took off 0 bases at V and 4 bases at J, with 10 bases between the two ends. CDR3 loop: CASSLASGLNEKLFF. The CDR3 DNA reads as TGCGCCAGCAGCTTGGCCTCGGGACTTAATGAAAAACTGTTTTTT.

This clonotype was seen a handful of times. The chain is built from TRBV2 and TRBJ1-1; 7 bases are shared with TRBD1. The CDR3 is made up of 14 amino acids. Germline CDR1 is SNHLY and CDR2 is FYNNEI. V was pared by 8 bases and J by 2 bases, with 8 bases of the junction left unmatched. For the CDR3, the DNA is TGTGCCAGCCAAAAGACAGGGACAAACACTGAAGCTTTCTTT. Amino acids: CASQKTGTNTEAFF. Full variable domain (missing parts from reference TRBV2 and TRBJ1-1): EPEVTQTPSHQVTQMGQEVILRCVPISNHLYFYWYRQILGQKVEFLVSFYNNEISEKSEIFDDQFSVERPDGSNFTLKIRSTKLEDSAMYFCASQKTGTNTEAFFGQGTRLTVV.

A remark on this clonotype: Mismatch with germline at one junction end may stem from a read error. This chain joins TRBV12-3 or TRBV12-4 and TRBJ2-3, with 9 positions matching TRBD2. This CDR3 contains 16 residues. The DNA for the CDR3 is TGTGCCAGCAGCGTCCATGGCGGGGGGGGAACAGATACGGAGTATTTT. This gives the protein CASSVHGGGGTDTEYF.

This clonotype appeared a few times. The chain uses TRBV20-1 and TRBJ1-1; D unclear. CDR3 length equals 14 residues. V lost 3 bases and J 0 bases, leaving 11 bases between the germline ends. Germline CDR1 reads DFQATT; CDR2 reads SNEGSKA (reference sequence). The CDR3 loop is CSASREGMNTEAFF. CDR3 nucleotides: TGCAGTGCTAGTCGGGAGGGTATGAACACTGAAGCTTTCTTT.

This clonotype has at least ten counts. This chain links TRBV20-1 with TRBJ2-4; 8 bases agree with TRBD2. Germline lookup yields CDR1 DFQATT and CDR2 SNEGSKA (reference sequence). The CDR3 has 13 residues. V was clipped by 3 bases and J by 5 bases; unmatched bases: 3. The CDR3 sequence is CSASRRGENIQYF. In DNA, the CDR3 is TGCAGTGCTAGTAGGCGGGGGGAAAACATTCAGTACTTC.

This clonotype occurred many times. The chain links TRBV4-1 to TRBJ2-3; D remains unclear. CDR3 length equals 13 residues. CDR1 is MGHRA and CDR2 is YSYEKL in the germline V gene. The V end was cut by 3 bases, the J end by 3 bases, with 7 bases between. The CDR3 coding sequence is TGCGCCAGCAGCCAGCAGAGGACAGATACGCAGTATTTT. Residues: CASSQQRTDTQYF.